A selection of T cell receptor beta chains follows, all from one sample in a study of blood T cell repertoires in COVID-19. The repertoire was sequenced with immunoSEQ multiplex PCR; TCRdb's copy has only in-frame clones and lacks some. The table lists some 110,000 clones, approximately 86% of them singletons. Sequences were obtained from peripheral blood. All receptors derive from a man in his forties with acute or convalescent COVID-19. CDR3s include the opening cysteine and the closing phenylalanine or tryptophan. The order of the fields is J gene, V gene, CDR3 protein.

>TRBJ1-6|TRBV30
CAWRSPGQGATGGSPLHF
>TRBJ2-2|TRBV5-1
CASSLELAGHTGELFF
>TRBJ2-3|TRBV10-3
CAISESEKRDTQYF
>TRBJ1-1|TRBV4-3
CASSQHTGNTEAFF
>TRBJ2-5|TRBV5-4
CASSAGGVGETQYF
>TRBJ1-5|TRBV19
CAIAGQGAGNQPQHF
>TRBJ1-6|TRBV9
CASSVDPGTGVASYNSPLHF
>TRBJ2-1|TRBV20-1
CSASPAGGPNEQFF
>TRBJ1-2|TRBV7-8
CASSFITESYGYTF
>TRBJ1-1|TRBV2
CASITDRGASEAFF
>TRBJ2-1|TRBV5-1
CASSWTGLNEQFF
>TRBJ1-2|TRBV3-1/TRBV3-2
CASSQELGYTF
>TRBJ2-2|TRBV24-1
CATSDDRGPTGELFF
>TRBJ2-1|TRBV7-6
CASSLEVRESSYNEQFF
>TRBJ2-2|TRBV6-6
CASSYRSGSGGELFF
>TRBJ2-6|TRBV7-6
CASSLALSGANVLTF
>TRBJ1-2|TRBV19
CASCCSGISGYTF
>TRBJ2-2|TRBV6-4
CASMRQPNTGELFF
>TRBJ1-1|TRBV19
CASSIGRNTEAFF
>TRBJ2-6|TRBV15
CATQAGSLFSGANVLTF
>TRBJ2-1|TRBV4-2
CASSQEPSGRSTYNEQFF
>TRBJ2-7|TRBV18
CASSPDTGEGRF
>TRBJ1-2|TRBV27
CASSLSTGVYGYTF
>TRBJ2-7|TRBV7-9
CASSLFSRDGYEQYF
>TRBJ2-1|TRBV5-4
CASSLDGDNEQFF